This T cell receptor (beta chain) was retrieved from a study of T-cell reconstitution after alpha-beta-depleted transplantation in children. V lost 4 bases and J lost 6; bases outside the gene matches: 10. Looked up from germline, CDR1 is MNHNS and CDR2 is SASEGT. This CDR3 region has 15 residues. Preparation of the TCRbeta library used unique molecular identifiers. One entry per CDR3 protein, called by TCRdb with MiXCR from the PCR reads. The sample has roughly 220,000 distinct CDR3 sequences; more than 10% are singletons. This clonotype was seen a handful of times. This sequence joins TRBV6-1 and TRBJ2-7, with TRBD1 matching 9 bases. The TCR originated in a human donor who donated a stem cell graft to a child with acute lymphoblastic leukemia. The sample was PBMCs from the stem cell graft donor, taken from the stem cell graft. The CDR3 sequence: CASSGAPGTGFEQYF. The CDR3 region has the DNA TGTGCCAGCAGTGGGGCCCCCGGGACAGGGTTCGAGCAGTACTTC.